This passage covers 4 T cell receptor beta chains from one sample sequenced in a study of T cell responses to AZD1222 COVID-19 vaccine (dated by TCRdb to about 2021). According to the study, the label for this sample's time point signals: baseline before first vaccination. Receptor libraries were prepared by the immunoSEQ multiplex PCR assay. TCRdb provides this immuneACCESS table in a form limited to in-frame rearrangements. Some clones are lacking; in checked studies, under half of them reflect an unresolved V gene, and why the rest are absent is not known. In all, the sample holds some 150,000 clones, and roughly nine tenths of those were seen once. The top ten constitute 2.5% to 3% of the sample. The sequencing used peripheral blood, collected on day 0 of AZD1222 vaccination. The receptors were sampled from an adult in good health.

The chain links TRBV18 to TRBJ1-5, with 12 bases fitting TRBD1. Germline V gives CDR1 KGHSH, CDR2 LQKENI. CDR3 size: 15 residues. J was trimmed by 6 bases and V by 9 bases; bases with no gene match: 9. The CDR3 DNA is TGTGCCAGTTCTAGGGACAGGGGGCTAGGTCAGCCCCAGCATTTT. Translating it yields CASSRDRGLGQPQHF. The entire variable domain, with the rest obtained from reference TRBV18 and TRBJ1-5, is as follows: NAGVMQNPRHLVRRRGQEARLRCSPMKGHSHVYWYRQLPEEGLKFMVYLQKENIIDESGMPKERFSAEFPKEGPSILRIQQVVRGDSAAYFCASSRDRGLGQPQHFGDGTRLSIL.

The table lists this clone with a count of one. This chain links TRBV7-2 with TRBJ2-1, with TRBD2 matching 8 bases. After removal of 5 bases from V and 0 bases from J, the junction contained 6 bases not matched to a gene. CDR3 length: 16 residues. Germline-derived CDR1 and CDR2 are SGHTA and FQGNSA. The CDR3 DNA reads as TGTGCCAGCAGCGGACCAAGCGGGAGCTCCTACAATGAGCAGTTCTTC. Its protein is CASSGPSGSSYNEQFF.

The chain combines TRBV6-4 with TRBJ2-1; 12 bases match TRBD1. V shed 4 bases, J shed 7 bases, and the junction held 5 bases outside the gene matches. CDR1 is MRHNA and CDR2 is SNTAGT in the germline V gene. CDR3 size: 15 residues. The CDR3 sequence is CASSVGTGGQNEQFF. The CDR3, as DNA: TGTGCCAGCAGTGTTGGGACAGGGGGCCAGAATGAGCAGTTCTTC.

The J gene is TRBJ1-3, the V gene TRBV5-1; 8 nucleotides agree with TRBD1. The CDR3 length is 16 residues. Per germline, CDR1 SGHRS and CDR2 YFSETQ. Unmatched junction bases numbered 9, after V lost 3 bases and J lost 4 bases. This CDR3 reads CASSSSGGAGGNTIYF. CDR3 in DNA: TGCGCCAGCAGCTCGTCAGGGGGCGCGGGAGGAAACACCATATATTTT. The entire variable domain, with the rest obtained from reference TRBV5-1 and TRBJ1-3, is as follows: KAGVTQTPRYLIKTRGQQVTLSCSPISGHRSVSWYQQTPGQGLQFLFEYFSETQRNKGNFPGRFSGRQFSNSRSEMNVSTLELGDSALYLCASSSSGGAGGNTIYFGEGSWLTVV.